These T cell receptor beta chains were read from a single sample in a study of T cells in Graves' hyperthyroidism and ophthalmopathy. Each CDR3 protein is one row after TCRdb ran MiXCR on the multiplex PCR reads. The data contain about 98,000 distinct CDR3 sequences, about 40% of them singletons. The sequencing sample was made of peripheral blood or thyroid tissue (not recorded which). Receptors were obtained from a woman aged 25 to 39 with Graves' hyperthyroidism. The CDR3 runs from the conserved cysteine through the conserved F or W. D genes are given only for firm matches. Part of the rows lack a size; the others show once, few, many or a class for expanded clones.

clone size,D gene,J gene,V gene,CDR3 protein,CDR3 DNA
many,.,TRBJ1-6,TRBV27,CASSLSYNSPLHF,TGTGCCAGCAGTTTATCCTATAATTCACCCCTCCACTTT
many,.,TRBJ2-5,TRBV10-3,CAVRVQETQYF,TGTGCCGTCAGGGTTCAAGAGACCCAGTACTTC
many,.,TRBJ2-5,TRBV28,CASETRAQETQYF,TGTGCCAGCGAAACCCGGGCCCAAGAGACCCAGTACTTC
.,.,TRBJ1-5,TRBV20-1,CSARDGAGLHSNQPQHF,TGCAGTGCTAGAGATGGGGCAGGGTTACATAGCAATCAGCCCCAGCATTTT
.,TRBD1,TRBJ1-2,TRBV7-9,CASSGQGGIYTF,TGTGCCAGCAGTGGACAGGGGGGGATCTACACCTTC
many,.,TRBJ2-2,TRBV5-1,CASSLAEGGELFF,TGCGCCAGCAGCTTGGCGGAGGGCGGGGAGCTGTTTTTT
.,TRBD1,TRBJ2-4,TRBV7-6,CASSLAHDRGEGKNIQYF,TGTGCCAGCAGCTTAGCCCATGACAGGGGGGAAGGCAAAAACATTCAGTACTTC
many,TRBD1,TRBJ2-2,TRBV12-3/TRBV12-4,CASEAGGTGELFF,TGTGCCAGCGAAGCAGGGGGAACCGGGGAGCTGTTTTTT
many,TRBD1,TRBJ2-7,TRBV7-2,CASSARDRGSYEQYF,TGTGCCAGCAGCGCCCGGGACAGGGGTTCCTACGAGCAGTACTTC
many,TRBD2,TRBJ2-2,TRBV12-3/TRBV12-4,CASSRTSGSYTGELFF,TGTGCCAGCAGCCGGACTAGCGGGAGCTACACCGGGGAGCTGTTTTTT
many,.,TRBJ1-1,TRBV20-1,CSAREGGRPSEAFF,TGCAGTGCTAGAGAGGGGGGCAGGCCTTCTGAAGCTTTCTTT
.,TRBD2,TRBJ2-7,TRBV7-2,CASSPRTSGNQQYF,TGTGCCAGCAGCCCTCGGACTAGCGGGAACCAGCAGTACTTC
many,.,TRBJ1-5,TRBV12-3/TRBV12-4,CASSLPQAVGPQHF,TGTGCCAGCAGTTTACCCCAGGCCGTGGGGCCCCAGCATTTT
.,.,TRBJ1-2,TRBV5-1,CASSPGNGYGYTF,TGCGCCAGCAGCCCAGGGAACGGCTATGGCTACACCTTC
.,TRBD1,TRBJ2-5,TRBV13,CASSLTGGETQYF,TGTGCCAGCAGCTTGACAGGGGGGGAGACCCAGTACTTC
many,.,TRBJ1-4,TRBV6-6,CASRSGATNEKLFF,TGTGCCAGCAGGTCAGGAGCAACTAATGAAAAACTGTTTTTT
few,.,TRBJ2-7,TRBV7-2,CASSLVFRGEQYF,TGTGCCAGCAGCTTAGTTTTCCGGGGCGAGCAGTACTTC
.,.,TRBJ2-2,TRBV29-1,CSVKGMNTGELSF,TGCAGCGTTAAGGGAATGAACACCGGGGAGCTGTCTTTT
.,.,TRBJ1-5,TRBV10-3,CASSPGQGDRMNQPQHF,TGTGCCAGCTCACCTGGCCAGGGAGATCGAATGAATCAGCCCCAGCATTTT
.,.,TRBJ2-7,TRBV7-2,CAGSPPGYEQYF,TGCGCCGGCAGTCCTCCAGGCTACGAGCAGTACTTC
many,TRBD2,TRBJ2-5,TRBV3-1,CASSRRTSSYQTQYF,TGTGCCAGCAGCCGGCGGACTAGTAGCTATCAGACCCAGTACTTC
many,.,TRBJ2-5,TRBV5-8,CASSDPPRGGETQYF,TGTGCCAGCAGCGACCCACCAAGGGGTGGAGAGACCCAGTACTTC
.,.,TRBJ2-3,TRBV6-1,CASSAHRTDTQYF,TGTGCCAGCAGTGCCCACCGCACAGATACGCAGTATTTT
.,TRBD2,TRBJ2-7,TRBV20-1,CSAREPGLAGPEQYF,TGCAGTGCTAGGGAACCGGGACTAGCGGGACCTGAGCAGTACTTC
many,TRBD1,TRBJ1-4,TRBV9,CASSATGTGAELFF,TGTGCCAGCAGTGCCACCGGGACAGGGGCAGAACTGTTTTTT
many,TRBD1,TRBJ1-4,TRBV20-1,CSARDWHRGNEKLFF,TGCAGTGCTAGAGATTGGCACAGGGGAAACGAAAAACTGTTTTTT
.,.,TRBJ2-3,TRBV2,CASSPSGWATDTQYF,TGTGCCAGCTCACCAAGCGGGTGGGCCACAGATACGCAGTATTTT
.,.,TRBJ1-2,TRBV25-1,CASSEYLDQTGYNGYTF,TGTGCCAGCAGTGAATATTTAGATCAAACAGGTTACAATGGCTACACCTTC
many,TRBD2,TRBJ2-7,TRBV5-5,CASSFRLAGEQYF,TGTGCCAGCAGCTTCCGACTAGCGGGCGAGCAGTACTTC
.,.,TRBJ2-6,TRBV7-9,CASRPSGLSSGTNVPTF,TGTGCCAGCAGGCCCTCCGGACTGAGCTCTGGTACCAACGTCCCGACTTTC
many,.,TRBJ2-7,TRBV7-6,CASSPPGGAAYEQYF,TGTGCCAGCAGCCCACCCGGTGGGGCCGCCTACGAGCAGTACTTC
many,.,TRBJ2-3,TRBV12-3/TRBV12-4,CASSLGAVPDTQYF,TGTGCCAGCAGTTTAGGGGCAGTTCCAGATACGCAGTATTTT
.,.,TRBJ2-7,TRBV19,CASSDGRGTPYEQYF,TGTGCCAGTAGTGATGGACGCGGGACCCCCTACGAGCAGTACTTC
.,.,TRBJ2-7,TRBV27,CASGAVVYEQYF,TGTGCCAGCGGGGCAGTAGTCTACGAGCAGTACTTC
many,.,TRBJ2-5,TRBV6-5,CASRRFERETQYF,TGTGCCAGCAGACGTTTCGAGCGGGAGACCCAGTACTTC
.,TRBD1,TRBJ2-7,TRBV6-5,CASSYRDRGHEQYF,TGTGCCAGCAGTTACCGGGACAGGGGCCACGAGCAGTACTTC
many,.,TRBJ1-2,TRBV5-5,CASSLEGVGYTF,TGTGCCAGCAGCTTGGAAGGGGTTGGCTACACCTTC
many,.,TRBJ2-7,TRBV7-8,CASSLALPDEQYF,TGTGCCAGCAGCTTAGCACTGCCCGACGAGCAGTACTTC
.,.,TRBJ2-7,TRBV7-9,CASSGPGAGTSYEQYF,TGTGCCAGCAGTGGTCCGGGGGCGGGAACAAGCTACGAGCAGTACTTC
many,.,TRBJ1-5,TRBV2,CASSYVNQPQHF,TGTGCCAGCAGTTATGTCAATCAGCCCCAGCATTTT
.,.,TRBJ2-5,TRBV6-5,CASSYSIGDGYTLYF,TGCGCCAGCAGTTACTCGATTGGGGATGGCTACACTTTGTACTTC
many,.,TRBJ1-1,TRBV5-8,CASSLAGGGSEAFF,TGTGCCAGCAGCTTGGCGGGGGGGGGATCCGAAGCTTTCTTT
few,TRBD1,TRBJ1-3,TRBV7-9,CASSPPPGQTNTIYF,TGTGCCAGCAGCCCTCCCCCGGGACAGACGAACACCATATATTTT
many,TRBD1,TRBJ1-6,TRBV20-1,CSAGGGWRSPLHF,TGCAGTGCTGGAGGGGGCTGGAGGTCACCCCTCCACTTT
.,.,TRBJ2-5,TRBV5-1,CASTPGTAEETQYF,TGCGCCAGCACGCCCGGGACGGCAGAAGAGACCCAGTACTTC
.,.,TRBJ2-2,TRBV2,CASTGGGGTGELFF,TGTGCCAGCACCGGTGGAGGGGGCACCGGGGAGCTGTTTTTT
.,.,TRBJ1-3,TRBV27,CASQGAGNTIYF,TGTGCCAGCCAAGGGGCAGGAAACACCATATATTTT
.,.,TRBJ1-2,TRBV6-5,CASRLRGADGYTF,TGTGCCAGCAGATTACGGGGGGCGGATGGCTACACCTTC